Sequencing of this T cell receptor (beta chain) was carried out in a study of T cell repertoires in cytomegalovirus infection. Study-level background: The authors relied on CMV epitopes, both recently identified HLA-C-restricted and well-studied HLA-B-restricted. Through public TCR beta signatures, both CMV infection and matching HLA type were indicated. Study results and caveats: Carriage of CMV together with the relevant HLA was identifiable through cumulative public TCR beta family frequency. The response measured ex vivo was dominated by TCR beta clonotypes (HLA-C-restricted and CMV-specific).

With regard to this clonotype: The target antigen is unknown.

TCRdb reanalysed the reads using MiXCR and keeps one entry per CDR3 protein. The sample includes hundreds of thousands of distinct CDR3 sequences, around 35% seen only once; the top ten take over 15%. Trimming took 0 bases from V and 6 from J, leaving 6 bases between them. Germline-derived CDR1 and CDR2 are MNHEY and SVGAGI. CDR3 length equals 13 residues. The chain combines TRBV6-5 with TRBJ1-5; D remains ambiguous. The source is a human donor in good health (CMV status not recorded). Some clones in this sample may be carry-over from other donors' samples. This sample comprised cultured PBMCs, obtained from culture after CMV antigen stimulation. CDR3 DNA: TGTGCCAGCAGTTACTCGGGGATTCAGCCCCAGCATTTT. The encoded protein is CASSYSGIQPQHF.